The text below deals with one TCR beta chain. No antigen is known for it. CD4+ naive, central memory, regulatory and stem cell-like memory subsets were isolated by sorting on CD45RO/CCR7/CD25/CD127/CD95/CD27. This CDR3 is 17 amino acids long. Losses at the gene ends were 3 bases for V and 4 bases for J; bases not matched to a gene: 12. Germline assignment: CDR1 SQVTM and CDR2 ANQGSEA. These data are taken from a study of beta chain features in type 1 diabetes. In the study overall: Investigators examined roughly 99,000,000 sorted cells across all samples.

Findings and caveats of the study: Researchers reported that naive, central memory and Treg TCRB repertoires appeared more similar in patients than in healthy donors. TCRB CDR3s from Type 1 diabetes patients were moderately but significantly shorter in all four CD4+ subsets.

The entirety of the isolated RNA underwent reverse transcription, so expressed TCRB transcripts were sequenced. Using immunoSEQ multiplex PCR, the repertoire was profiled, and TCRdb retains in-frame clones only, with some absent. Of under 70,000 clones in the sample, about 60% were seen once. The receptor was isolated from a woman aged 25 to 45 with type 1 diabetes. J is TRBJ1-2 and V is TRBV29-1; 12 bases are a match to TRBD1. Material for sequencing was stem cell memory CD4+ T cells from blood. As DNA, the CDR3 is TGCAGCGTTGAGGCTCCGGGACAGGGGGCAAGAAGCTATGGCTACACCTTC. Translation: CSVEAPGQGARSYGYTF.